This TCR beta chain was recorded in a study of blood T cell repertoires in COVID-19. Study information: Nucleic acid was either cDNA or gDNA, and it came from T cells, B-cell-depleted T cells, or PBMCs.

Clones were read by immunoSEQ multiplex PCR, and TCRdb kept only the in-frame ones, dropping some. The table shows 150,000 to 200,000 clones, with 80% to 85% occurring only once. This CDR3 has 13 residues. With 3 bases removed from V and 4 bases from J, the gap between germline ends came to 7 bases. Germline V gene data show CDR1 as KGHSH and CDR2 as LQKENI. The chain uses TRBV18 and TRBJ1-3, with no clear D. This clonotype was sampled from a woman between 65 and 79 years old with COVID-19, enrolled during active disease. The sample comprised peripheral blood. DNA of the CDR3: TGTGCCAGCTCACCTACAGACGGAAACACCATATATTTT. Translating gives CASSPTDGNTIYF.